This T cell receptor (beta chain) was documented in a study of T-cell reconstitution after alpha-beta-depleted transplantation in children. General study findings and limits: Several patients had high TCRbeta diversity at day 60; it came from surviving recipient T cells and thymic progenitors. Expanded graft clones numbering several hundred reportedly gave rise to alpha-beta T cells about two months after transplant. The authors attributed T-cell counts and diversity one year after transplant mostly to newly produced T cells.

Researchers prepared the TCRbeta library using unique molecular identifiers, the study reports. One entry per CDR3 protein, called by TCRdb with MiXCR from the PCR reads. The sample includes 600,000 to 700,000 distinct CDR3 sequences, around 13% of them seen just once. As to this clonotype: Its antigen is currently unknown.

The V gene lost 5 bases and the J gene lost 5 bases, with 23 bases spanning the gap. Germline V CDR1 and CDR2: SGHVS, FQNEAQ. CDR3 length: 17 residues. This specimen was PBMCs, taken before TCRalphabeta/CD19-depleted stem cell transplant. The clonotype comes from a girl aged 2-10 years with congenital amegakaryocytic thrombocytopenia, due to receive a stem cell transplant. The genes are TRBV7-8 and TRBJ2-3; no reliable D call. The CDR3 loop reads CASSHRAHSSRGDTQYF. The DNA of the CDR3 is TGTGCCAGCAGCCACCGGGCCCACTCGTCCCGCGGAGATACGCAGTATTTT.